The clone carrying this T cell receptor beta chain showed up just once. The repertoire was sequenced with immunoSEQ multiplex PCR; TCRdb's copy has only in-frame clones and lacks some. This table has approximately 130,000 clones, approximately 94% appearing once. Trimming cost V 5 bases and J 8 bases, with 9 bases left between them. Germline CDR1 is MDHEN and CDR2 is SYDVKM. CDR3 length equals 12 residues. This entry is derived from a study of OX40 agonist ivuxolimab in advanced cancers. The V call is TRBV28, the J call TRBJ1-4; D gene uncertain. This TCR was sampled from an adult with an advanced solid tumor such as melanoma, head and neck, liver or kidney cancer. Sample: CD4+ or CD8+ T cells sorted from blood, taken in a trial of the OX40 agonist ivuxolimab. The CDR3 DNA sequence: TGTGCCAGCAGTGTGGATCAGGAAAAACTGTTTTTT. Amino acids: CASSVDQEKLFF. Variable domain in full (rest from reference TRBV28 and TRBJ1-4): DVKVTQSSRYLVKRTGEKVFLECVQDMDHENMFWYRQDPGLGLRLIYFSYDVKMKEKGDIPEGYSVSREKKERFSLILESASTNQTSMYLCASSVDQEKLFFGSGTQLSVL.